These 23 T cell receptor beta chains came from one sample sequenced in a study of T cells in Graves' hyperthyroidism and ophthalmopathy. Regions amplified from RNA transcripts were the TCR beta CDR3 regions. The study used the HTBI primer set for a first-round RT-PCR of the TCR CDR3. TCRdb processed the multiplex PCR reads anew with MiXCR; each CDR3 protein has one entry. The sample shows 340,000 or so distinct CDR3 sequences, approximately 16% of them seen only once. The sample comprised blood. These receptor sequences come from a man aged 30 to 45 with Graves' hyperthyroidism.

The table lists this clonotype with many counts. CDR3 protein: CAWGHTSSYEQYF. The CDR3 nucleotides are TGTGCCTGGGGACACACCAGCTCCTACGAGCAGTACTTC. V and J are TRBV30 and TRBJ2-7; perhaps TRBD1 as D (5 bases). Deletions cut 5 bases from V and 0 bases from J, with 11 bases between. Germline CDR1 reads GTSNPN; CDR2 reads SVGIG (reference sequence). The CDR3 covers 13 residues.

V gene TRBV28 combines with J gene TRBJ2-2, with 13 bases that match TRBD2. Germline values: CDR1 MDHEN, CDR2 SYDVKM. This CDR3 has 16 amino acids. The V gene end was trimmed by 10 bases and the J gene end by 6 bases; junction bases not matched to a gene: 11. In DNA, the CDR3 is TGTGCCACCGAACCCGGGACTAGCGGGACTTCCGGGGAGCTGTTTTTT. Its protein is CATEPGTSGTSGELFF.

V gene TRBV9 combines with J gene TRBJ2-1; D remains ambiguous. Germline CDR1 SGDLS, CDR2 YYNGEE. This CDR3 region has 16 residues. Trimming pared 3 bases from V and 8 bases from J, leaving 21 bases between. The CDR3 loop reads CASSAAGNPLVDEQFF. The CDR3, as DNA: TGTGCCAGCAGCGCGGCTGGAAATCCCCTCGTCGATGAGCAGTTCTTC.

This clonotype was recorded at least ten times. CDR3 coding DNA: TGCGCCAGCAGCTACCGCCCGCAGGACTACGAGCAGTACTTC. This sequence encodes CASSYRPQDYEQYF. The V and J genes are TRBV4-1 and TRBJ2-7, with unresolved D. V lost 5 bases to trimming and J lost 3 bases, with 14 bases between them. This CDR3 comprises 14 residues. In germline, CDR1 is MGHRA, CDR2 YSYEKL.

Only a few counts were recorded for this clonotype. This chain links TRBV12-3 or TRBV12-4 with TRBJ2-2, with TRBD2 identical over 9 bases. The CDR3 sequence is 17 residues long. V shed 3 bases and J 3 bases; nucleotides not matched to a gene: 8. CDR3: CASSFGGRAGDTGELFF. Written as DNA, the CDR3 is TGTGCCAGCAGTTTTGGCGGGAGGGCCGGCGACACCGGGGAGCTGTTTTTT.

This clonotype has at least ten counts. The V and J genes are TRBV6-1 and TRBJ1-1; D is unclear. Germline V gives CDR1 MNHNS, CDR2 SASEGT. The CDR3 totals 13 residues. V was pared by 5 bases and J by 6 bases, with 13 bases between. CDR3 DNA: TGTGCCAGCAGTTACCCCTTTGCTGCTGAAGCTTTCTTT. The encoded protein is CASSYPFAAEAFF.

This clonotype occurred many times. The chain is built from TRBV28 and TRBJ1-1; D uncertain. Deletions cut 3 bases from V and 11 bases from J, with 19 bases between. The CDR3 runs to 14 residues. Germline CDR1 reads MDHEN; CDR2 reads SYDVKM. The CDR3 DNA is TGTGCCAGCAGTTTTGAGAAAGGGCTTACTCGGGCTTTCTTT. It yields the protein CASSFEKGLTRAFF.

In regard to this clonotype: At one end, the junction sequence differs from germline, possibly due to a read error. In DNA form, the CDR3 reads TGTGCCAGCAGCACCCGAGGCAACGTCCGTGGGGAGCAGTTCTTC. Amino acids: CASSTRGNVRGEQFF. The V and J genes are TRBV5-1 and TRBJ2-1; D is unresolved. From germline, CDR1 is SGHRS and CDR2 YFSETQ. The CDR3 contains 15 residues.

This clonotype was seen a few times. The chain couples TRBV6-1 to TRBJ2-7; a possible D gene is TRBD2 (6 bases). Trimming pared 6 bases from V and 6 bases from J, leaving 18 bases between. The germline V gene has CDR1 MNHNS and CDR2 SASEGT. This CDR3 is built from 14 residues. The CDR3 is CASRGDSRVSEQYF. In DNA, the CDR3 is TGTGCCAGCAGGGGGGACTCCCGTGTAAGCGAGCAGTACTTC.

This clonotype was counted many times. V gene TRBV28 combines with J gene TRBJ2-7; 8 nucleotides line up with TRBD2. Germline CDR1 is MDHEN and CDR2 is SYDVKM. Germline trimming cut 5 bases from V and 3 bases from J; bases unmatched to any gene: 15. This CDR3 contains 17 residues. The CDR3, as DNA: TGTGCCAGCAGTACCGGGCGGAGGGTAGCGGGGTACTACGAGCAGTACTTC. Its protein product is CASSTGRRVAGYYEQYF.

The table lists this clonotype with a few counts. The rearrangement joins TRBV29-1 to TRBJ1-2, with TRBD1 matching 11 bases. The J segment lost 4 bases and the V segment lost 1 base, leaving 14 bases of the junction unmatched. The CDR3 is 18 amino acids. Germline values: CDR1 SQVTM, CDR2 ANQGSEA. For the CDR3, the DNA is TGCAGCGTTGAAGTGGCCGGGACAGGGGGTGATACTTCCTATGGCTACACCTTC. It translates to CSVEVAGTGGDTSYGYTF.

CDR3 in DNA: TGTGCCAGCAGCTCCAACCCGACTTTCGGGGAGCTGTTTTTT. Its protein product is CASSSNPTFGELFF. The rearrangement uses TRBV7-2 and TRBJ2-2; no clear D. Germline V gives CDR1 SGHTA, CDR2 FQGNSA. V lost 4 bases, J lost 7 bases, and 13 bases lay in between. This CDR3 comprises 14 residues.

This clonotype was seen a handful of times. The chain carries TRBV6-1 and TRBJ1-2, with D uncertain. V was cut by 3 bases and J by 4 bases, with 6 bases left in between. The CDR3 is 12 residues long. Germline CDR1 is MNHNS and CDR2 is SASEGT. CDR3 nucleotide sequence: TGTGCCAGCAGTGACATTTCCTATGGCTACACCTTC. The encoded protein is CASSDISYGYTF.

This clonotype was seen many times. This chain uses TRBV10-3 with TRBJ2-5; maybe TRBD1 (5 bases). The V and J ends lost 8 bases and 3 bases respectively, with 13 bases between them. The CDR3 loop spans 13 amino acids. Germline-derived CDR1 and CDR2 are ENHRY and SYGVKD. The CDR3 region is CAISPVREETQYF. The CDR3 DNA reads TGTGCCATCTCCCCGGTCAGGGAAGAGACCCAGTACTTC.

This clonotype was counted at least ten times. V usage is TRBV2 and J usage is TRBJ2-1; D gene unclear. The CDR3 has 12 residues. Germline V lookup: CDR1 SNHLY, CDR2 FYNNEI. Trimming shortened V by 6 bases and J by 7 bases, and 10 bases separated the two germline ends. CDR3 sequence: CASRDLLNEQFF. DNA of the CDR3: TGTGCCAGCAGGGATCTTTTAAATGAGCAGTTCTTC.

This clonotype has ten or more counts. This chain uses TRBV18 with TRBJ1-1; no definite D call. This CDR3 is 17 amino acids long. V lost 5 bases and J 2 bases, leaving 21 bases between the germline ends. From germline, CDR1 is KGHSH and CDR2 LQKENI. CDR3 coding DNA: TGTGCCAGCTCAGACCTCCAGGCGCGTCTTGGCAACACTGAAGCTTTCTTT. Its protein product is CASSDLQARLGNTEAFF.

This clonotype was picked up a small number of times. The CDR3 region is CASSFGGSPGELFF. The CDR3 region has the DNA TGTGCCAGCAGTTTCGGGGGCTCACCCGGGGAGCTGTTTTTT. This sequence joins TRBV12-3 or TRBV12-4 and TRBJ2-2; D is possibly TRBD1 or TRBD2 (6 bases each). The CDR3 is 14 residues long. V was pared by 3 bases and J by 6 bases, with 11 bases between.

The chain has TRBV7-8 and TRBJ1-2; 7 bases are a match to TRBD1. Germline V gene sequence: CDR1 SGHVS, CDR2 FQNEAQ. The CDR3 spans 15 residues. Trimming cost V 2 bases and J 4 bases; bases outside gene matches: 7. The CDR3 loop is CASSLRIQGIYGYTF. As DNA, the CDR3 is TGTGCCAGCAGCTTACGGATACAGGGGATCTATGGCTACACCTTC.

This clonotype has a count of ten or more. This chain uses TRBV6-5 with TRBJ2-7, with a tentative D call TRBD2 (5 bases). The germline CDR1 and CDR2 sequences are MNHEY and SVGAGI. The CDR3 extends over 13 amino acids. The germline V and J ends were trimmed by 2 bases and 7 bases, with 12 bases remaining between them. The CDR3 sequence: CASSYVAADEQYF. The CDR3 nucleotides read TGTGCCAGCAGTTACGTTGCAGCGGATGAGCAGTACTTC.

The chain combines TRBV9 with TRBJ2-3; no clear D. Per the germline V gene, CDR1 is SGDLS and CDR2 is YYNGEE. The CDR3 totals 17 residues. Trimming stripped 1 base from V and 6 bases from J, with 21 bases between. The CDR3 coding sequence is TGTGCCAGCAGCGTAAGTGGTCAAGCGAACGTTGGGGATACGCAGTATTTT. Translated, it gives CASSVSGQANVGDTQYF.

The sample holds many counts of this clonotype. This rearrangement joins TRBV5-1 to TRBJ2-7; TRBD1 aligns across 7 bases. V dropped 4 bases and J dropped 2; count of bases not matched to a gene: 9. The CDR3 loop spans 15 amino acids. Germline CDR1 reads SGHRS; CDR2 reads YFSETQ. The CDR3 here is CASSAGTVNPYEQYF. In DNA, the CDR3 is TGCGCCAGCAGCGCCGGGACAGTCAACCCCTACGAGCAGTACTTC.

The chain combines TRBV20-1 with TRBJ1-3; TRBD1 might be the D (6 bases). CDR1 and CDR2 (germline): DFQATT, SNEGSKA (reference sequence). This CDR3 has 13 residues. The V end lost 2 bases, the J end lost 8 bases, and 13 bases lay between the germline ends. The CDR3 here is CSARTGLGDTIYF. The CDR3 DNA follows: TGCAGTGCTAGAACAGGGCTGGGAGACACCATATATTTT.

This clonotype was found many times. The rearrangement joins TRBV5-1 to TRBJ2-7; D unresolved. The length of the CDR3 is 16 residues. Germline V gene data show CDR1 as SGHRS and CDR2 as YFSETQ. V lost 5 bases, J lost 0 bases, and 18 bases lay in between. CDR3 nucleotides: TGCGCCAGCAGTCTACGTCCAACGGAGCACTCCTACGAGCAGTACTTC. Translating gives CASSLRPTEHSYEQYF.